This T cell receptor (beta chain) was observed in a study of T cell responses to AZD1222 COVID-19 vaccine (dated by TCRdb to the early 2020s). In terms of the full investigation: AZD1222 recipients given second doses at about 4 weeks or at about 12 weeks were pooled, since spike-specific TCR depth and breadth were not found to differ between the two schedules. A total of 230 to 250 trial participants underwent TCR sequencing, of whom under 220 had received two doses of AZD1222 and around 25 had received two doses of the MenACWY control vaccine. Trial participants were enrolled into age subgroups of 18-55, 56-69 and 70-plus years, which contained roughly 150, 30 and 60 TCR-sequenced participants, respectively.

What the authors observed across the whole study: In the small 56-69-year group, the increase in depth fell short of significance, most likely because of low power. Conclusions about previously exposed vaccinees were limited because only six AZD1222 recipients were SARS-CoV-2 seropositive at baseline. Vaccine-associated CD4 TCRs spanned the whole spike protein, with dominant responses in regions 160-218 and 743-854. Participants were mostly white British, with more females than males. The authors suggested clonal diversity may have been underestimated. Nearly half of unique spike-specific TCRs reportedly recognized epitopes outside regions mutated in the B.1.351 and B.1.1.7 variants. A significant rise in spike-specific TCR breadth and depth was observed after two AZD1222 doses relative to day 0 and relative to MenACWY recipients. Because no day 14 peak-response samples were available, the repertoires could be characterized only after the peak T cell response.

In the germline V gene, CDR1 corresponds to MRHNA and CDR2 to SNTAGT. The junction carries 11 bases between V and J, which are trimmed by 2 bases and 3 bases respectively. There are 14 amino acids in the CDR3, from cysteine to phenylalanine inclusive. The DNA shown is the 42-base CDR3, in frame from base 1. Reading the label with the study, this specimen's time point is: baseline before first vaccination. Vaccinee samples were obtained from the UK trials COV001 and COV002, which included a single-blind randomized controlled phase 2/3 trial of AZD1222 (ChAdOx1 nCoV-19) in healthy adults. For TCRbeta chain sequencing, PBMC samples from trial participants were taken at day 0 and at day 28 after the second dose. For this clone: Its antigen has not been determined. Qualities for individual bases were not recorded, and no much larger clone is one base off.

The CDR3 regions of human TCRbeta chains were subjected to immunosequencing. In the paper's pipeline: TCRs in the repertoires were matched against a reference library of SARS-CoV-2-specific TCRs that had been generated with the MIRA antigen-specificity platform. Breadth was defined as the fraction of unique TCRs that were SARS-CoV-2-associated, and depth was defined as the fraction of total T cells that were SARS-CoV-2-associated. Using the MIRA data, every spike-specific TCR was mapped to the spike region that the TCR reacted to and assigned to either a CD4 or a CD8 class. Log10-transformed breadth and depth values were compared by one-way ANOVA with Sidak's multiple comparisons tests. Here the immuneACCESS table is served through TCRdb, limited to in-frame sequences with V and J called. Missing clones are a known gap in these copies; in checked studies unresolved V genes cover under half, and the rest lacks a known reason. The V and J calls and clone size were taken over from that table, and D and trimming were inferred from the DNA. The sample data list more than 85,000 clones, and over 75% of these were observed just once. The ten largest clones represent over 15% of the sample.

This clonotype originated in an adult in good health. The sample consisted of peripheral blood, taken on day 0 of AZD1222 vaccination. The chain couples TRBV6-4 to TRBJ2-7, with no confident D gene call. CDR3 loop: CASSDGKIFYEQYF. DNA sequence: TGTGCCAGCAGTGACGGGAAGATCTTCTACGAGCAGTACTTC.